The rows below give T cell receptor beta chains drawn from one sample of a study of cytomegalovirus exposure and HLA in healthy donors. TCRdb's copy holds only in-frame clones and misses some; the assay was immunoSEQ multiplex PCR. The table includes 170,000 or so clones, approximately 78% detected once. Sequenced material: PBMCs. Source of these receptors: a woman aged 45-60 years in good health and CMV-seropositive. CDR3s leave out the opening cysteine and the closing phenylalanine or tryptophan. Rows may omit the clone size; those that give it use once, few, many or a size class.

J	size	V	length	CDR3
TRBJ1-6	.	TRBV5-1	13	ASRETGGRSSPLH
TRBJ2-3	few	TRBV5-1	11	ASSSFFTDTQY
TRBJ2-3	.	TRBV11-3	12	ASSLRTVTDTQY
TRBJ2-1	.	TRBV6-4	14	ASSDSGLAGYNEQF
TRBJ1-2	.	TRBV12-5	12	ASGISGTDYGYT
TRBJ2-7	.	TRBV5-1	13	ASSLVTGFFYEQY
TRBJ1-6	.	TRBV27	15	ASSLRGRSSYNSPLH
TRBJ1-2	.	TRBV15	12	ATSRGGGDYGYT
TRBJ1-5	.	TRBV2	13	ASSPGGSMNQPQH
TRBJ2-3	few	TRBV19	14	ASSKNGRAATDTQY
TRBJ2-7	.	TRBV6-6	11	ASRGDTFYEQY
TRBJ1-5	.	TRBV5-1	11	ASSRGADQPQH
TRBJ1-1	.	TRBV11-2	12	ASSFGTRGAEAF
TRBJ2-1	once	TRBV5-1	14	ASSSVSGGAYNEQF
TRBJ1-1	.	TRBV7-9	12	ASRPGQWNTEAF
TRBJ1-4	.	TRBV27	13	ASSPHRGRGEKLF
TRBJ2-2	.	TRBV4-1	13	ASSQATANTGELF
TRBJ2-3	.	TRBV7-3	14	ASSGGVAQSTDTQY
TRBJ1-5	.	TRBV19	14	ASSMRRGRSVQPQH
TRBJ1-1	once	TRBV29-1	9	SAQTGSEAF
TRBJ2-3	.	TRBV10-3	13	AISEPGQHTDTQY
TRBJ2-3	.	TRBV11-3	14	ASSRAAGGRADTQY
TRBJ2-7	once	TRBV2	13	ASSLAAPRVGEQY
TRBJ1-5	.	TRBV5-1	12	ASSLGRDNQPQH
TRBJ2-7	.	TRBV9	12	ASSPSGQSYEQY
TRBJ2-7	.	TRBV5-1	12	ASSSVAGSYEQY
TRBJ1-1	.	TRBV9	12	ASSPGQSGTEAF
TRBJ2-1	.	TRBV30	12	AWSGGQTYNEQF
TRBJ2-1	.	TRBV7-9	14	ASSLSGGGSYNEQF
.	.	TRBV6-5	13	ASRRRDRGTYEQY